This TCR beta chain is drawn from a study of T-cell reconstitution after alpha-beta-depleted transplantation in children. Overall study findings and caveats: After one year, T-cell counts and TCRbeta diversity mostly came from new T cells. Alpha-beta T cells about two months after transplant reportedly derived from several hundred expanded graft clones.

The CDR3 is made up of 14 amino acids. Trimming pared 3 bases from V and 4 bases from J, leaving 12 bases between. Germline V lookup: CDR1 MDHEN, CDR2 SYDVKM. Preparation of the TCRbeta library was carried out with unique molecular identifiers. A single record per CDR3 protein comes from TCRdb applying MiXCR to the PCR reads. This table holds a few hundred thousand distinct CDR3 sequences, around 15% found once. As to this clonotype: No antigen is known for it.

The chain is built from TRBV28 and TRBJ2-5; D is unclear. The receptor comes from a boy under three years old who had a stem cell transplant for Wiskott-Aldrich syndrome, so the T cells may come from the graft donor. The sample consisted of PBMCs, mostly from graft donor cells, taken 360 days after TCRalphabeta/CD19-depleted stem cell transplant. The CDR3 protein is CASSLSAARETQYF. The CDR3 DNA follows: TGTGCCAGCAGTTTGTCAGCAGCGCGAGAGACCCAGTACTTC.